These 27 T cell receptor beta chains originate from one sample sequenced in a study of PD-1 blockade in classical Hodgkin lymphoma. Each patient relapsed following autologous stem cell transplantation, and prior brentuximab vedotin exposure differed. Libraries were prepared by immunoSEQ multiplex PCR; TCRdb keeps only in-frame clonotypes and omits some of them. The sample holds 40,000 to 50,000 clones, around 86% seen once. Sequencing used peripheral blood mononuclear cells (PBMCs), obtained before the second cycle of nivolumab. Receptors originate from a human donor with classical Hodgkin lymphoma.

The rearrangement uses TRBV11-2 and TRBJ2-3, with 7 bases identical to TRBD1. Germline CDR1 reads SGHAT; CDR2 reads FQNNGV. The CDR3 consists of 16 residues. J was trimmed by 1 base and V by 1 base; bases with no gene match: 5. The CDR3 reads CASSLGRGFGTDTQYF. The CDR3 region has the DNA TGTGCCAGCAGCTTAGGCAGGGGGTTTGGCACAGATACGCAGTATTTT.

Only a few counts were recorded for this clone. CDR3 protein: CASSLRTLGTDTQYF. DNA of the CDR3: TGTGCCAGCAGTTTAAGGACATTAGGCACAGATACGCAGTATTTT. J is TRBJ2-3 and V is TRBV27; TRBD1 might be the D (5 bases). The CDR3 loop spans 15 amino acids. CDR1 and CDR2 (germline): MNHEY, SMNVEV (reference sequence). V lost 2 bases and J lost 1, with 10 bases in between.

This clone appeared a few times. For the CDR3, the DNA is TGTGCCATCAGTGATCAAGCGGGAAGGAACGAGCAGTACTTC. Encoded protein: CAISDQAGRNEQYF. The gene calls are TRBV10-3 and TRBJ2-7; 7 nucleotides align to TRBD2. The CDR3 covers 14 residues. Germline CDR1 and CDR2: ENHRY and SYGVKD. Germline trimming cut 3 bases from V and 5 bases from J; bases unmatched to any gene: 7.

The V and J genes are TRBV18 and TRBJ2-7; D remains ambiguous. The V end was cut by 2 bases, the J end by 1 base, with 12 bases between. The V gene's germline CDR1 is KGHSH and CDR2 LQKENI. The CDR3 covers 15 residues. CDR3 bases: TGTGCCAGCTCACCAAAGGCCAGATCGTCCTACGAGCAGTACTTC. Its translation is CASSPKARSSYEQYF.

V is TRBV10-2 and J is TRBJ2-1; the match to TRBD2 covers 8 bases. The CDR3 length is 15 residues. The trim removed 6 bases at V and 2 bases at J, leaving 6 bases unmatched. Germline loops: CDR1 WSHSY, CDR2 SAAADI. The CDR3 loop reads CASRPTSGPYNEQFF. The CDR3 DNA reads TGCGCCAGCAGGCCCACTAGCGGCCCCTACAATGAGCAGTTCTTC.

The chain links TRBV28 to TRBJ1-1; D is ambiguous. Trimming took 3 bases from V and 1 from J, leaving 9 bases between them. CDR3 length equals 14 residues. Germline V gene data show CDR1 as MDHEN and CDR2 as SYDVKM. This CDR3 is CASSLDKRNTEAFF. The CDR3, as DNA: TGTGCCAGCAGTTTGGATAAGCGGAACACTGAAGCTTTCTTT.

The chain employs TRBV28 and TRBJ2-4; TRBD2 is a possible D gene (5 bases). Trimming removed 2 bases at V and 0 bases at J, with 14 bases between. The CDR3 is 17 residues long. The germline CDR1 and CDR2 sequences are MDHEN and SYDVKM. In nucleotides, the CDR3 is TGTGCCAGCAGTTTAGGGAACTGGGAGTCAGCCAAAAACATTCAGTACTTC. Amino acid sequence: CASSLGNWESAKNIQYF. The whole variable domain, filled in from reference TRBV28 and TRBJ2-4, reads DVKVTQSSRYLVKRTGEKVFLECVQDMDHENMFWYRQDPGLGLRLIYFSYDVKMKEKGDIPEGYSVSREKKERFSLILESASTNQTSMYLCASSLGNWESAKNIQYFGAGTRLSVL.

The J gene is TRBJ1-6, the V gene TRBV11-2; 8 bases fit TRBD1. After removal of 4 bases from V and 5 bases from J, the junction contained 1 base not matched to a gene. CDR3 length: 14 amino acids. Germline CDR1 and CDR2: SGHAT and FQNNGV. CDR3 residues: CASSYRGNNSPLHF. CDR3 bases: TGTGCCAGCAGCTACAGGGGGAATAATTCACCCCTCCACTTT. Full variable domain (missing parts from reference TRBV11-2 and TRBJ1-6): EAGVAQSPRYKIIEKRQSVAFWCNPISGHATLYWYQQILGQGPKLLIQFQNNGVVDDSQLPKDRFSAERLKGVDSTLKIQPAKLEDSAVYLCASSYRGNNSPLHFGNGTRLTVT.

This chain links TRBV6-5 with TRBJ2-2; D remains unclear. The CDR3 consists of 14 residues. Trimming cost V 2 bases and J 3 bases, with 7 bases left between them. In germline, CDR1 is MNHEY, CDR2 SVGAGI. CDR3 nucleotide sequence: TGTGCCAGCAGTTACCGGCATTACACCGGGGAGCTGTTTTTT. This sequence encodes CASSYRHYTGELFF.

This clone has a single count. V usage is TRBV7-2 and J usage is TRBJ2-7; 9 nucleotides line up with TRBD2. Trimming took 4 bases from V and 3 from J; bases not matched to a gene: 1. The V gene's germline CDR1 is SGHTA and CDR2 FQGNSA. This CDR3 is 13 amino acids long. CDR3 in DNA: TGTGCCAGCAGCTCGCGGGGGGGCTACGAGCAGTACTTC. Translated, it gives CASSSRGGYEQYF.

The chain combines TRBV9 with TRBJ2-5; TRBD2 matches at 8 bases. In germline, CDR1 is SGDLS, CDR2 YYNGEE. The CDR3 covers 16 residues. Germline trimming cut 2 bases from V and 5 bases from J; bases unmatched to any gene: 11. CDR3 residues: CASSVGGGQGLETQYF. The CDR3 DNA follows: TGTGCCAGCAGCGTTGGCGGGGGGCAGGGGTTGGAGACCCAGTACTTC.

The chain has TRBV9 and TRBJ2-1, with D possibly matching TRBD1 (5 bases). This CDR3 has 14 residues. The V end was cut by 0 bases, the J end by 6 bases, with 10 bases between. The germline CDR1 and CDR2 sequences are SGDLS and YYNGEE. CDR3 in amino acids: CASSVVGDPNEQFF. The DNA for the CDR3 is TGTGCCAGCAGCGTAGTAGGGGATCCCAATGAGCAGTTCTTC.

The chain joins TRBV27 to TRBJ2-3; D is ambiguous. CDR3 length: 12 amino acids. V lost 6 bases, J lost 6 bases, and 10 bases lay in between. Looked up from germline, CDR1 is MNHEY and CDR2 is SMNVEV (reference sequence). CDR3 nucleotides: TGTGCCAGCAGCCCAATCGGGGATACGCAGTATTTT. This sequence encodes CASSPIGDTQYF.

This clone was picked up one time. The V call is TRBV29-1, the J call TRBJ2-1, with TRBD2 matching 7 bases. This CDR3 has 13 amino acids. V shed 3 bases and J 7 bases; nucleotides not matched to a gene: 6. The germline V gene encodes CDR1 SQVTM and CDR2 ANQGSEA. CDR3 nucleotide sequence: TGCAGCGTTGATGGGGGGGGGAAAAATGAGCAGTTCTTC. Translation gives CSVDGGGKNEQFF.

V and J are TRBV11-2 and TRBJ1-2; TRBD1 is a possible D gene (6 bases). Between the trimmed V and J ends, which lost 1 base and 6 bases, there was a span of 15 bases. CDR1 SGHAT and CDR2 FQNNGV come from the germline V gene. The CDR3 is made up of 15 amino acids. CDR3 sequence (DNA): TGTGCCAGCAGCTTAGTCGGCAGGGGAGGAAATGGCTACACCTTC. It encodes CASSLVGRGGNGYTF.

The chain uses TRBV5-5 and TRBJ2-1, with 10 bases lining up with TRBD2. Germline V gene sequence: CDR1 SGHKS, CDR2 YYEKEE (reference sequence). The CDR3 has 15 amino acids. After removal of 3 bases from V and 4 bases from J, the junction contained 4 bases not matched to a gene. The CDR3 loop is CASSSSGGAYNEQFF. The CDR3 DNA reads as TGTGCCAGCAGCTCGAGCGGGGGGGCATACAATGAGCAGTTCTTC.

The chain couples TRBV27 to TRBJ2-7; the match to TRBD1 covers 8 bases. This CDR3 is built from 15 residues. After removal of 6 bases from V and 1 base from J, the junction contained 8 bases not matched to a gene. Germline V gives CDR1 MNHEY, CDR2 SMNVEV (reference sequence). The CDR3 nucleotides read TGTGCCAGCAGCCCGGCCGGGACAGGTTCCTACGAGCAGTACTTC. This encodes CASSPAGTGSYEQYF.

V usage is TRBV9 and J usage is TRBJ2-3, with a weak D call TRBD2 (6 bases). The CDR3 is 14 residues long. Deletions cut 4 bases from V and 4 bases from J, with 13 bases between. CDR1 is SGDLS and CDR2 is YYNGEE in the germline V gene. In DNA form, the CDR3 reads TGTGCCAGCAGCTCCCGGGAGCAAGCAGATACGCAGTATTTT. Translated: CASSSREQADTQYF.

This chain connects TRBV6-1 to TRBJ2-1, with 7 bases identical to TRBD2. This CDR3 region has 16 residues. With V trimmed by 0 bases and J by 4 bases, 6 bases remained unmatched. CDR1 and CDR2 (germline): MNHNS, SASEGT. CDR3 sequence: CASSEALGTTYNEQFF. In DNA form, the CDR3 reads TGTGCCAGCAGTGAAGCGCTTGGGACTACTTACAATGAGCAGTTCTTC.

V gene TRBV6-5 combines with J gene TRBJ2-2, with TRBD2 matching 7 bases. The CDR3 has 15 amino acids. The germline V gene has CDR1 MNHEY and CDR2 SVGAGI. V gave up 11 bases and J gave up 3 bases; unmatched junction bases: 12. The CDR3 here is CAARRLAEDTGELFF. The CDR3 DNA follows: TGTGCCGCCCGGCGCCTAGCGGAGGACACCGGGGAGCTGTTTTTT.

This chain joins TRBV28 and TRBJ2-3, with 13 nucleotides matching TRBD2. This CDR3 region has 17 residues. The germline CDR1 and CDR2 sequences are MDHEN and SYDVKM. Losses at the gene ends were 3 bases for V and 1 base for J; bases not matched to a gene: 4. In nucleotides, the CDR3 is TGTGCCAGCAGTTTTACTAGCGGGGGGGCCGGCACAGATACGCAGTATTTT. Amino acid sequence: CASSFTSGGAGTDTQYF. Using reference TRBV28 and TRBJ2-3 for the parts outside the CDR3, the full variable domain is DVKVTQSSRYLVKRTGEKVFLECVQDMDHENMFWYRQDPGLGLRLIYFSYDVKMKEKGDIPEGYSVSREKKERFSLILESASTNQTSMYLCASSFTSGGAGTDTQYFGPGTRLTVL.

The V and J genes are TRBV5-1 and TRBJ1-1, with D perhaps matching TRBD1 (6 bases). CDR1 and CDR2 from the germline V gene are SGHRS and YFSETQ. This CDR3 region has 15 residues. The V gene lost 3 bases and the J gene lost 3 bases, with 15 bases spanning the gap. The CDR3 DNA reads as TGCGCCAGCAGCTATCGGGGGGCATGGGACACTGAAGCTTTCTTT. Its protein is CASSYRGAWDTEAFF.

The genes are TRBV2 and TRBJ2-1, with D unresolved. The CDR3 is made up of 14 amino acids. In germline, CDR1 is SNHLY, CDR2 FYNNEI. Trimming left V 0 bases short and J 9 bases short, with 12 bases between. The CDR3 loop is CASSEAVIAREQFF. For the CDR3, the DNA is TGTGCCAGCAGTGAAGCTGTCATCGCGCGTGAGCAGTTCTTC.

The chain uses TRBV9 and TRBJ2-2, with TRBD1 identical over 10 bases. With 6 bases clipped from V and 3 bases from J, the junction kept 2 bases outside the gene matches. CDR3 length: 14 amino acids. CDR1 is SGDLS and CDR2 is YYNGEE in the germline V gene. The CDR3 nucleotides are TGTGCCAGCACCGGGACAGGGGACACCGGGGAGCTGTTTTTT. It encodes CASTGTGDTGELFF.

The rearrangement uses TRBV6-1 and TRBJ1-4; TRBD1 agrees at 10 bases. The CDR3 has 17 residues. Trimming took 3 bases from V and 2 from J; bases not matched to a gene: 6. Germline assignment: CDR1 MNHNS and CDR2 SASEGT. CDR3 amino acids: CASSDWGQGWTNEKLFF. CDR3 DNA sequence: TGTGCCAGCAGTGATTGGGGACAGGGGTGGACTAATGAAAAACTGTTTTTT.

The V gene is TRBV7-3, the J gene TRBJ2-3, with a tentative D call TRBD2 (6 bases). V was pared by 1 base and J by 2 bases, with 10 bases between. The CDR3 is 15 residues long. The germline V gene encodes CDR1 SGHTA and CDR2 FQGTGA. The CDR3 loop reads CASSLRGLSTDTQYF. DNA of the CDR3: TGTGCCAGCAGCTTAAGGGGACTCTCCACAGATACGCAGTATTTT.

V is TRBV11-2 and J is TRBJ2-7; D uncertain. Germline CDR1 and CDR2: SGHAT and FQNNGV. The V gene lost 1 base and the J gene lost 0 bases, with 7 bases spanning the gap. The CDR3 contains 14 residues. CDR3 protein: CASSLAGYSYEQYF. CDR3 coding DNA: TGTGCCAGCAGCTTAGCCGGGTACTCCTACGAGCAGTACTTC.